These 14 T cell receptor beta chains came from one sample sequenced in a study of cytomegalovirus exposure and HLA in healthy donors. The PCR used 60 Vbeta and 13 Jbeta primers. TCRdb keeps only in-frame clones here, not all; method: immunoSEQ multiplex PCR. The data contain roughly 290,000 clones, about four fifths of them singletons. What was sequenced was PBMCs. The receptors derive from a girl aged 2-9 years in good health and CMV-seronegative.

The chain uses TRBV2 and TRBJ2-3; 14 positions match TRBD2. Germline values: CDR1 SNHLY, CDR2 FYNNEI. The CDR3 totals 15 residues. With V trimmed by 9 bases and J by 1 base, 3 bases remained unmatched. The chain's CDR3 is CARTSGRVGTDTQYF. CDR3 DNA sequence: TGTGCCAGGACTAGCGGGAGGGTAGGCACAGATACGCAGTATTTT.

The rearrangement joins TRBV7-9 to TRBJ2-2, with D unclear. Germline V lookup: CDR1 SEHNR, CDR2 FQNEAQ (reference sequence). The germline V and J ends were trimmed by 5 bases and 5 bases, with 12 bases remaining between them. The CDR3 is 14 residues long. CDR3 amino acids: CASSLLPRTGELFF. CDR3 nucleotide sequence: TGTGCCAGCAGCCTTCTTCCGCGGACCGGGGAGCTGTTTTTT.

The CDR3 nucleotides are TGTGCCATGGCGGGACAGAGCTCCTACGAGCAGTACTTC. It specifies CAMAGQSSYEQYF. The rearrangement joins TRBV10-3 to TRBJ2-7; weak D call: TRBD1 (7 bases). Germline CDR1 and CDR2: ENHRY and SYGVKD. CDR3 length: 13 amino acids. V was trimmed by 9 bases and J by 0 bases, leaving 12 bases between them.

In this sample, this clone turned up once. The chain joins TRBV30 to TRBJ2-1; 10 bases map to TRBD1. V shed 5 bases and J 9 bases; nucleotides not matched to a gene: 7. CDR1 and CDR2 (germline): GTSNPN, SVGIG (reference sequence). This CDR3 is built from 13 residues. CDR3 region: CAWEGQGGSEQFF. In DNA form, the CDR3 reads TGTGCCTGGGAAGGACAGGGGGGCAGTGAGCAGTTCTTC.

The J gene is TRBJ2-1, the V gene TRBV2; D may be TRBD1 (6 bases). CDR1 and CDR2 (germline): SNHLY, FYNNEI. CDR3 size: 14 residues. Trimming pared 2 bases from V and 6 bases from J, leaving 11 bases between. The CDR3 region is CASSEPGAFNEQFF. CDR3 DNA: TGTGCCAGCAGTGAACCAGGGGCGTTCAATGAGCAGTTCTTC.

In its sample, this clone was seen once. The rearrangement uses TRBV28 and TRBJ2-1; D perhaps matches TRBD1 (6 bases). Germline loops: CDR1 MDHEN, CDR2 SYDVKM. CDR3 length equals 15 residues. V was clipped by 5 bases and J by 6 bases, with 17 bases between them. The CDR3 protein is CASSLRQVPVNEQFF. Here the CDR3 DNA reads TGTGCCAGCAGTCTAAGACAGGTCCCGGTCAATGAGCAGTTCTTC.

The V call is TRBV4-2, the J call TRBJ1-5, with D uncertain. The V end was cut by 11 bases, the J end by 5 bases, with 13 bases between. The CDR3 has 12 amino acids. Looked up from germline, CDR1 is LGHNA and CDR2 is YNFKEQ. The CDR3 is CAAGRLDQPQHF. The CDR3 nucleotides are TGTGCCGCGGGGAGGTTGGATCAGCCCCAGCATTTT.

This clone came up once. The chain recombines TRBV5-8 with TRBJ1-1; 8 bases map to TRBD1. The CDR3 sequence is 15 residues long. V trimming: 5 bases; J trimming: 6 bases; junction bases outside the gene matches: 12. Germline assignment: CDR1 SGHTS and CDR2 YDEGEE. The CDR3 region is CASSYRDRQVPEAFF. The CDR3 DNA reads as TGTGCCAGCAGTTATCGGGACAGGCAAGTCCCTGAAGCTTTCTTT.

This rearrangement joins TRBV4-2 to TRBJ2-1, with D perhaps TRBD2 (6 bases). This CDR3 is 18 amino acids long. V was trimmed by 0 bases and J by 8 bases, leaving 23 bases between them. The germline V gene encodes CDR1 LGHNA and CDR2 YNFKEQ. This CDR3 is CASSQEVVGSSGFDEQFF. CDR3 sequence (DNA): TGTGCCAGCAGCCAAGAGGTAGTCGGGAGCAGTGGGTTCGATGAGCAGTTCTTC.

The chain couples TRBV28 to TRBJ1-2, with D possibly TRBD1 on 5 matching bases. The CDR3 runs to 13 residues. V shed 5 bases and J shed 8 bases, with 15 bases lying between them. In germline, CDR1 is MDHEN, CDR2 SYDVKM. The CDR3 nucleotides are TGTGCCAGCAGTGACAGCCCCCCTTCCGGCTACACCTTC. Translated, it gives CASSDSPPSGYTF.

This chain links TRBV4-2 with TRBJ2-2, with 7 bases matching TRBD2. The ends lost 4 bases at V and 6 bases at J; junction bases unmatched: 8. Germline V CDR1 and CDR2: LGHNA, YNFKEQ. The CDR3 runs 15 residues. The CDR3 sequence is CASSRGAGVAGELFF. DNA of the CDR3: TGTGCCAGCAGCCGCGGCGCGGGGGTGGCCGGGGAGCTGTTTTTT.

The rearrangement links TRBV21-1 to TRBJ2-2; TRBD2 is taken as the D call from the table, unchecked against the DNA. TRBV21-1 is marked as a pseudogene. The CDR3 is made up of 16 amino acids. CDR3 region: CASSRTSGGITGELFF. DNA of the CDR3: TGTGCCAGCAGCAGGACTAGCGGGGGTATCACCGGGGAGCTGTTTTTT.

The chain uses TRBV2 and TRBJ1-6; possible D gene TRBD1, 6 bases. With 2 bases removed from V and 9 bases from J, the gap between germline ends came to 14 bases. Looked up from germline, CDR1 is SNHLY and CDR2 is FYNNEI. The CDR3 covers 15 residues. The DNA of the CDR3 is TGTGCCAGCAGTGAACGACAGGAGGACGTTTCACCCCTCCACTTT. It is translated as CASSERQEDVSPLHF. Filled out from reference TRBV2 and TRBJ1-6, the complete variable domain reads EPEVTQTPSHQVTQMGQEVILRCVPISNHLYFYWYRQILGQKVEFLVSFYNNEISEKSEIFDDQFSVERPDGSNFTLKIRSTKLEDSAMYFCASSERQEDVSPLHFGNGTRLTVT.

The V call is TRBV28, the J call TRBJ1-2, with D possibly being TRBD1 (6 bases). The CDR3 extends over 13 amino acids. Trimming took 6 bases from V and 4 from J, leaving 12 bases between them. Germline CDR1 reads MDHEN; CDR2 reads SYDVKM. The chain's CDR3 is CASSRDRSYGYTF. In nucleotides, the CDR3 is TGTGCCAGCAGCCGTGACAGGTCCTATGGCTACACCTTC.